These T cell receptor beta chains were read from a single sample in a study of read filtering for tumor transcriptome and immune sequencing. From the reads, TCRdb called clonotypes with MiXCR, one entry per CDR3 protein. The sample lists about 46,000 distinct CDR3 sequences; approximately 19% were seen once. Source material: a population of CD138-negative cells sorted from bone marrow. These TCRs come from a donor at least 40 years old with multiple myeloma. Both conserved end residues are part of each CDR3. Each record gives: clone size, D gene, J gene, V gene, CDR3 length, CDR3 DNA, CDR3 protein. A D gene is named only where the DNA matches it firmly. Size is stated for part of the rows, as once, few or many counts, or as a class when the clone is expanded.

many TRBD2 TRBJ2-1 TRBV7-9 15 TGTGCCAGCAGCCCAAGACTAGCGGGAAACAATGAGCAGTTCTTC CASSPRLAGNNEQFF
few TRBD2 TRBJ2-7 TRBV3-1 15 TGTGCCACCGGACTAGCGGAGGGGGGACCCTACGAGCAGTACTTC CATGLAEGGPYEQYF
. . TRBJ2-7 TRBV4-2 15 TGTGCCAGCAGCCAAGACAGGGGTTTCTCCTACGAGCAGTACTTC CASSQDRGFSYEQYF
. TRBD1 TRBJ1-5 TRBV19 14 TGTGCCAGTAGTACCGACAGGGAGAATCAGCCCCAGCATTTT CASSTDRENQPQHF
. . TRBJ2-7 TRBV28 13 TGTGTCAGCAGTCCCTCGGTTATCCTCGAGCAGTACTTC CVSSPSVILEQYF
. . TRBJ2-1 TRBV9 13 TGTGCCAGCAGCGTAGCTAGCTACAATGAGCAGTTCTTC CASSVASYNEQFF
many TRBD1 TRBJ2-7 TRBV28 17 TGTGCCAGCAGCTCCCCCCTCGGACAGGGGTGGACCTACGAGCAGTACTTC CASSSPLGQGWTYEQYF
many TRBD2 TRBJ2-3 TRBV20-1 15 TGCAGTGCTAGAGATCGTCTAGCGGGAGTGGATACGCAGTATTTT CSARDRLAGVDTQYF
few . TRBJ1-1 TRBV20-1 13 TGCAGTGCTAGGGCAGGGATGAACACTGAAGCTTTCTTT CSARAGMNTEAFF
many TRBD2 TRBJ2-1 TRBV20-1 16 TGCAGTGCTCCCGGGACTAGCGGGAGTAACTACAATGAGCAGTTCTTC CSAPGTSGSNYNEQFF
many TRBD2 TRBJ2-3 TRBV24-1 13 TGTGCCACCAGTGATTGGACTAGCGGGGAGCTTTGTTTT CATSDWTSGELCF
few TRBD1 TRBJ2-1 TRBV24-1 16 TGTGCCACCAGTGACCCCGGGACAGGGGCCAACAATGAGCAGTTCTTC CATSDPGTGANNEQFF
many . TRBJ2-5 TRBV3-1 11 TGTGCCAGCAGCCAGGCAGAGCGGAAGTACTTC CASSQAERKYF
once . TRBJ2-5 TRBV21-1 16 TGTGCCAGCAGCAAAAGGTGTCTAGCGGGAGAAGAGACCCAGTACTTC CASSKRCLAGEETQYF
many TRBD2 TRBJ2-1 TRBV20-1 16 TGCAGTGCTAGACAGACTAGCGGATACTCCTACAATGAGCAGTTCTTC CSARQTSGYSYNEQFF
. . TRBJ2-5 TRBV13 15 TGTGCCAGCAGCTTAGAGGGCCCCCTCCAAGAGACCCAGTACTTC CASSLEGPLQETQYF
. . TRBJ2-5 TRBV11-1 14 TGTGCCAGCAGCTTAAGGGCAGGGGAAGAGACCCAGTACTTC CASSLRAGEETQYF
many TRBD1 TRBJ2-6 TRBV28 20 TGTGCCAGCAGTGATACCCCCGGACAGGGGGTAGCCTCTGGGGCCAACGTCCTGACTTTC CASSDTPGQGVASGANVLTF
few TRBD2 TRBJ2-5 TRBV20-1 17 TGCAGTGCTAGAAAGGTAGCGGGAGGGCCGGTAGAAGAGACCCAGTACTTC CSARKVAGGPVEETQYF
. TRBD1 TRBJ1-2 TRBV5-4 13 TGTGCCAGCAGACAACAGGGGGGCTATGGCTACACCTTC CASRQQGGYGYTF